Sequencing of this TCR beta chain was carried out in a study of T cells in narcolepsy. Findings and limits, study-wide: In some patient and control memory CD4+ samples, autoreactive clones were absent.

This table comes from immunoSEQ multiplex PCR, and its TCRdb copy is limited to in-frame clones, with some not included. The table shows around 30,000 clones, with roughly 80% occurring only once. The junction had 1 base not matched to a gene; V was cut back by 0 bases and J by 4 bases. Germline V gene data show CDR1 as SGHRS and CDR2 as YFSETQ. The CDR3 length is 14 residues. In the case of this clone: Its specificity is not known.

V usage is TRBV5-1 and J usage is TRBJ1-3, with 7 bases identical to TRBD1. Material for sequencing was memory (CD45RA-) CD4+ T cells from blood. The TCR sequence derives from a human donor in good health. CDR3 sequence (DNA): TGCGCCAGCAGCTTGGCAGGGGGAGGAAACACCATATATTTT. Translating gives CASSLAGGGNTIYF.